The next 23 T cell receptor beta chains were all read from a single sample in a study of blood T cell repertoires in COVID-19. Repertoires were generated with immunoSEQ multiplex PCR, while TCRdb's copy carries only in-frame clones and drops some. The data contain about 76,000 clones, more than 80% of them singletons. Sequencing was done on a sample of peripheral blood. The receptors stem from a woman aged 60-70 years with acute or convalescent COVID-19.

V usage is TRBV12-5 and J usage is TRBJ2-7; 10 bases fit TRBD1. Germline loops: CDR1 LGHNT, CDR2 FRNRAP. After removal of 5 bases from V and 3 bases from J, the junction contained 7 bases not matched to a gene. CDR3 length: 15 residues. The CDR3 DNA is TGTGCTAGTGGTCGTCCGGGACAGGGGCACTACGAGCAGTACTTC. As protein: CASGRPGQGHYEQYF. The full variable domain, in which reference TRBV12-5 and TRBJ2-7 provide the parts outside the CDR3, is DARVTQTPRHKVTEMGQEVTMRCQPILGHNTVFWYRQTMMQGLELLAYFRNRAPLDDSGMPKDRFSAEMPDATLATLKIQPSEPRDSAVYFCASGRPGQGHYEQYFGPGTRLTVT.

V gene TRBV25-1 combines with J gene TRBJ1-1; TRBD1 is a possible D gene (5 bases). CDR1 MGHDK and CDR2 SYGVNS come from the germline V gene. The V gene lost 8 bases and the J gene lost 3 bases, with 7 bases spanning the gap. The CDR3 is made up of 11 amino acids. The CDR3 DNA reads TGTGCCAGCCTGGGGCACACTGAAGCTTTCTTT. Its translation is CASLGHTEAFF.

CDR3 sequence (DNA): TGTGCCAGCTCACGCTTAGGGGCGCAAACTGAAGCTTTCTTT. This translates into CASSRLGAQTEAFF. This chain uses TRBV18 with TRBJ1-1, with TRBD1 as a possible D gene (5 bases). Trimming took off 4 bases at V and 5 bases at J, with 14 bases between the two ends. The CDR3 loop spans 14 amino acids. Germline CDR1 KGHSH, CDR2 LQKENI.

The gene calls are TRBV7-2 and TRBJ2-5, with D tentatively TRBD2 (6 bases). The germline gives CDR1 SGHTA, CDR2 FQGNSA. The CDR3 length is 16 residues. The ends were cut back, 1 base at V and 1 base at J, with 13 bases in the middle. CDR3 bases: TGTGCCAGCAGCTTAGTTCCAGCGGGTGCCCAAGAGACCCAGTACTTC. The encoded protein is CASSLVPAGAQETQYF.

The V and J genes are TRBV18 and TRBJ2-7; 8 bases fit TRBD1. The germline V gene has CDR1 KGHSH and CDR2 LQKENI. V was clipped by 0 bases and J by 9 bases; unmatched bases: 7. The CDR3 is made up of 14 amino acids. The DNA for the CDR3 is TGTGCCAGCTCACCACCCGGACAGGGCTTCGGGCAGTACTTC. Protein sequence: CASSPPGQGFGQYF.

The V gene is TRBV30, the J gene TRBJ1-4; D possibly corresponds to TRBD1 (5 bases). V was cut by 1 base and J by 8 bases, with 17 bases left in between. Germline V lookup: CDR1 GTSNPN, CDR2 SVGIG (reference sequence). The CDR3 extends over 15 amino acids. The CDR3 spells CAWSEGLSKNEKLFF. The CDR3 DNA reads TGTGCCTGGAGTGAGGGACTTTCGAAGAACGAAAAACTGTTTTTT.

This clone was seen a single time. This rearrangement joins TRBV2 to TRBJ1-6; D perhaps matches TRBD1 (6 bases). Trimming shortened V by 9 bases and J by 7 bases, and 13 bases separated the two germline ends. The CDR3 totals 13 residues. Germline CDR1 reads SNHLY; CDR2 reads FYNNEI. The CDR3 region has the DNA TGTGCCAGTGGGACAAACGGGAATTCACCCCTCCACTTT. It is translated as CASGTNGNSPLHF.

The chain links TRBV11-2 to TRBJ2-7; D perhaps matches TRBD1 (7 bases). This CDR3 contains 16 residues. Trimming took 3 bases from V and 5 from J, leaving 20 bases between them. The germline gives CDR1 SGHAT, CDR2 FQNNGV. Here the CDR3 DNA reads TGTGCCAGCAGCTTTGGGTCGGGAGCAGGGGGTAACGAGCAGTACGTC. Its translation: CASSFGSGAGGNEQYV.

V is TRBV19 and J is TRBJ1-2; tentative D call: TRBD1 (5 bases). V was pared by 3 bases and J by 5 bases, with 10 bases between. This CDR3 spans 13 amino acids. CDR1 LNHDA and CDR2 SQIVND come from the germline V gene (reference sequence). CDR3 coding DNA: TGTGCCAGTAGTATCTGGGGGACTTATGGCTACACCTTC. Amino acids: CASSIWGTYGYTF. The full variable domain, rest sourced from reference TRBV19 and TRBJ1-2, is DGGITQSPKYLFRKEGQNVTLSCEQNLNHDAMYWYRQDPGQGLRLIYYSQIVNDFQKGDIAEGYSVSREKKESFPLTVTSAQKNPTAFYLCASSIWGTYGYTFGSGTRLTVV.

CDR3 sequence: CASSESIGSEQYF. CDR3 nucleotide sequence: TGCGCCAGCAGTGAGTCGATAGGGAGCGAGCAGTACTTC. The chain carries TRBV10-1 and TRBJ2-7, with a possible D match to TRBD2 (5 bases). Trimming took off 0 bases at V and 6 bases at J, with 9 bases between the two ends. The germline V gene encodes CDR1 WNHNN and CDR2 SYGVQD (reference sequence). This CDR3 comprises 13 residues.

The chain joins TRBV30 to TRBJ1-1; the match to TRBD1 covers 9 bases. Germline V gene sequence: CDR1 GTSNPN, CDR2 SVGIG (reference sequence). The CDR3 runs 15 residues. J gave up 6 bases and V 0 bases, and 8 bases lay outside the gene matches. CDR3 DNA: TGTGCCTGGAGTGTTTCCGGGACAGGGTTCGCTGAAGCTTTCTTT. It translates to CAWSVSGTGFAEAFF.

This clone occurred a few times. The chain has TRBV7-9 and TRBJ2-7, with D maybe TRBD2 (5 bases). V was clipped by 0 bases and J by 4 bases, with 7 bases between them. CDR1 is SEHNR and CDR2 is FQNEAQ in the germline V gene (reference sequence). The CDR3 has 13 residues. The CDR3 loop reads CASSLAGVYEQYV. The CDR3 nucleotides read TGTGCCAGCAGCTTAGCCGGGGTTTACGAGCAGTACGTC.

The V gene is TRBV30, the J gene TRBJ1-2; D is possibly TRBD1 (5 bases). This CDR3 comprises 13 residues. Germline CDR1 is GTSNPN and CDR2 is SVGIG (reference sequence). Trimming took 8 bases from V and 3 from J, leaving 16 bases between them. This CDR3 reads CAGQWGGHYGYTF. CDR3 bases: TGTGCCGGTCAGTGGGGGGGACACTATGGCTACACCTTC.

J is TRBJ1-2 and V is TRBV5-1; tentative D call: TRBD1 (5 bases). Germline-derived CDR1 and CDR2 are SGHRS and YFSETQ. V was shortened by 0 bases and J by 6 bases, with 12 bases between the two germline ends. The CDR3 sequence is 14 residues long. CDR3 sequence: CASSLGASGDGYTF. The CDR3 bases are TGCGCCAGCAGCTTGGGGGCGTCGGGGGATGGCTACACCTTC.

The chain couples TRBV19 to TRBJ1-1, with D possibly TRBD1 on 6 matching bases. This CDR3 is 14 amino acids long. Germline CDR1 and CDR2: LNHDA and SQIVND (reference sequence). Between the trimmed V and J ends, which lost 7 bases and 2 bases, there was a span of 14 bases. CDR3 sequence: CASTLRGRNTEAFF. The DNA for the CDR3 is TGTGCCAGTACCTTAAGGGGGAGAAACACTGAAGCTTTCTTT.

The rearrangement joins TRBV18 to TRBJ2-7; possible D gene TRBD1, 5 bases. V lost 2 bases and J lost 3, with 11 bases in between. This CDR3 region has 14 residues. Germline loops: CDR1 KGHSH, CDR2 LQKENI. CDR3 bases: TGTGCCAGCTCACCAAGGGAAAGGGGCTACGAGCAGTACTTC. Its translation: CASSPRERGYEQYF. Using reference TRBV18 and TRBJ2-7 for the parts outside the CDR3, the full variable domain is NAGVMQNPRHLVRRRGQEARLRCSPMKGHSHVYWYRQLPEEGLKFMVYLQKENIIDESGMPKERFSAEFPKEGPSILRIQQVVRGDSAAYFCASSPRERGYEQYFGPGTRLTVT.

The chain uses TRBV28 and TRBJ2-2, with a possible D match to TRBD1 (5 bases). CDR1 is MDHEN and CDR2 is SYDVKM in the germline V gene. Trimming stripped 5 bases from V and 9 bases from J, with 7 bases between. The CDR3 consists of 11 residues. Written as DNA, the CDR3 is TGTGCCAGCAGTCAGGACAGGGAGCTGTTTTTT. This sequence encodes CASSQDRELFF.

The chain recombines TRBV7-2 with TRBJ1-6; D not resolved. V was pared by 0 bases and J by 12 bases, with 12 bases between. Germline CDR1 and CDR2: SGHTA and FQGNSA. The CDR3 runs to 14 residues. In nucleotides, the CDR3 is TGTGCCAGCAGCTTAGCGTCGGCGGCCGTACCCCTCCACTTT. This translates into CASSLASAAVPLHF.

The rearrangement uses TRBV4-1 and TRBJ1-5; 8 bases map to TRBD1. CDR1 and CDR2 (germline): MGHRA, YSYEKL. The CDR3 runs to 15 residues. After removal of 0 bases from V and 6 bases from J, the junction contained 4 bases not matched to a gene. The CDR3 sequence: CASSQDDRGAQPQHF. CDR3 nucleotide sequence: TGCGCCAGCAGCCAAGACGACAGGGGCGCTCAGCCCCAGCATTTT.

The CDR3 DNA sequence: TGCAGTGCTAGTCATGGGCAGGGGGCCCGCAATGAGCAGTTCTTC. This sequence encodes CSASHGQGARNEQFF. V and J are TRBV20-1 and TRBJ2-1; 8 bases line up with TRBD1. CDR1 is DFQATT and CDR2 is SNEGSKA in the germline V gene (reference sequence). There are 15 residues in the CDR3. Unmatched junction bases numbered 10, after V lost 3 bases and J lost 6 bases.

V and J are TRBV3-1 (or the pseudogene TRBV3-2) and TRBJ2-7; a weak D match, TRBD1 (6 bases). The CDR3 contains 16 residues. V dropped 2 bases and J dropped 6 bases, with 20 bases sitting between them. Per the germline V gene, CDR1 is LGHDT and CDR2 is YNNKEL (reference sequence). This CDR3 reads CASSQPSQGTYGEQYF. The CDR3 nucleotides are TGTGCCAGCAGCCAACCTTCACAGGGAACTTACGGCGAGCAGTACTTC.

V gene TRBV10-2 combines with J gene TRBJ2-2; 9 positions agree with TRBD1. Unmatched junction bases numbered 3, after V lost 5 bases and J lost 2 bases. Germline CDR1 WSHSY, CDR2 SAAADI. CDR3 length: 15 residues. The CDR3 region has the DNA TGCGCCAGCAGTCGACAGGGGGTCAACACCGGGGAGCTGTTTTTT. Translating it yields CASSRQGVNTGELFF.

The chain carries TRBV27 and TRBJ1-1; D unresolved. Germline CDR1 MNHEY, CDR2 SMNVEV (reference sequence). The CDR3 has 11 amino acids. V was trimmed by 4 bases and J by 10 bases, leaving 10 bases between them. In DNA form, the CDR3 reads TGTGCCAGCAGTTACGGGGTGACAGCTTTCTTT. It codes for CASSYGVTAFF.